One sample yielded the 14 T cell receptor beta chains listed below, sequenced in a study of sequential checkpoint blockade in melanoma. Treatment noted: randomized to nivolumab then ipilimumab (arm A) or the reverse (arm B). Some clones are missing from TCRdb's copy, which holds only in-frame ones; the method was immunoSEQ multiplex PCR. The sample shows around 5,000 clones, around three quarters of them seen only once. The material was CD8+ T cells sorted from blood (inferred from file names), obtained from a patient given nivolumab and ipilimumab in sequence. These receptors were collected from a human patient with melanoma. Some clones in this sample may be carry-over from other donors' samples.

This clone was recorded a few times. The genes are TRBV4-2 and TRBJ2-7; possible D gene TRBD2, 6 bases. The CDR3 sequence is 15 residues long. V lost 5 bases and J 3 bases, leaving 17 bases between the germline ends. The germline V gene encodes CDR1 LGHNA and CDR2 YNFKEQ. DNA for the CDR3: TGTGCCAGCAGCTTTCGGGACTGGGGGGACTACGAGCAGTACTTC. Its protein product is CASSFRDWGDYEQYF.

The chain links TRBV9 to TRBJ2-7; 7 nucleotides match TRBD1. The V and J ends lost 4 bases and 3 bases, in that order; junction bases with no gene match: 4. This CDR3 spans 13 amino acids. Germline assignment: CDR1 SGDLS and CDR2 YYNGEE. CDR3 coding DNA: TGTGCCAGCAGCCTGGGGACAGACTACGAGCAGTACTTC. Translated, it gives CASSLGTDYEQYF.

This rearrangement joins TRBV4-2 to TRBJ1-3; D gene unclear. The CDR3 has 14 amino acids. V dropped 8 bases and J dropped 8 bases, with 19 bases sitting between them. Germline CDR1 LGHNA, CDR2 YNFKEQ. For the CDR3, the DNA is TGTGCCAGCGCGACTCCTAGCTCTGGGGACACCATATATTTT. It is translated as CASATPSSGDTIYF.

CDR3 sequence: CASSLFAGYPEETQYF. Written as DNA, the CDR3 is TGTGCCAGCAGCTTATTCGCGGGATACCCCGAAGAGACCCAGTACTTC. The V call is TRBV7-9, the J call TRBJ2-5; tentatively, D is TRBD2 (6 bases). This CDR3 has 16 amino acids. From germline, CDR1 is SEHNR and CDR2 FQNEAQ (reference sequence). The V end lost 2 bases, the J end lost 3 bases, and 16 bases lay between the germline ends.

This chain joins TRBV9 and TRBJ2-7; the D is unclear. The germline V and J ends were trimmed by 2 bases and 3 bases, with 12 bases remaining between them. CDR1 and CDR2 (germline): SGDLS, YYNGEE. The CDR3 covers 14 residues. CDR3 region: CASSVGSSGYEQYF. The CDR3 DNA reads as TGTGCCAGCAGCGTGGGCAGCTCAGGCTACGAGCAGTACTTC.

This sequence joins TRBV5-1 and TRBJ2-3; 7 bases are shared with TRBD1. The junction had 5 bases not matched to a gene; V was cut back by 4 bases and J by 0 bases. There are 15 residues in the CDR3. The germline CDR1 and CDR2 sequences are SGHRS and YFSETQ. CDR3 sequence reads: CASSIDRVSTDTQYF. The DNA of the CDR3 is TGCGCCAGCAGCATCGACAGGGTGAGCACAGATACGCAGTATTTT.

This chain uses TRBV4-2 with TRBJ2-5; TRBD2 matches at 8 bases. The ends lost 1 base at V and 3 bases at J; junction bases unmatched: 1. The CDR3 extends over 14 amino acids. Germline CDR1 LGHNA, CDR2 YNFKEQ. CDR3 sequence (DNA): TGTGCCAGCAGCCAAGCGGGGGGGAAAGAGACCCAGTACTTC. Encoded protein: CASSQAGGKETQYF.

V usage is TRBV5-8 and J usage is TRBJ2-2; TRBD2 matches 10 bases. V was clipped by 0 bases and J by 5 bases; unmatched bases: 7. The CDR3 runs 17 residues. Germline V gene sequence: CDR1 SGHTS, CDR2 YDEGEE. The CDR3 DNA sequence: TGTGCCAGCAGCTTGGCTGGAGCGGGGGGGCCGACCGGGGAGCTGTTTTTT. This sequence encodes CASSLAGAGGPTGELFF.

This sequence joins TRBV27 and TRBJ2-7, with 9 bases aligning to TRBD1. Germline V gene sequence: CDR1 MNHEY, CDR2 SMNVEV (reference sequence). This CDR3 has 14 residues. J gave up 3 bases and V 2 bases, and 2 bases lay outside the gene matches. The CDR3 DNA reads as TGTGCCAGCAGTTTAGGGACAGGGAGCTACGAGCAGTACTTC. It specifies CASSLGTGSYEQYF.

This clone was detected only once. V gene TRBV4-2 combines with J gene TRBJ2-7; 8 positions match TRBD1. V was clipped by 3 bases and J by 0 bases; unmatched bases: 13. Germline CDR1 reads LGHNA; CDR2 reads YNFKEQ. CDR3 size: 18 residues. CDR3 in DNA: TGTGCCAGCAGCCAGTCCGGGACAGGTGCTTTCAACTCCTACGAGCAGTACTTC. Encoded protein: CASSQSGTGAFNSYEQYF.

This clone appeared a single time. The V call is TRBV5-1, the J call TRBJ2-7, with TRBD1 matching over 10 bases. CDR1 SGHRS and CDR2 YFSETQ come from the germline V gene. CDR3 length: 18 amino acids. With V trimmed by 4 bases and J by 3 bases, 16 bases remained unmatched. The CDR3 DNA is TGCGCCAGCAGCCCGGGGCGGGACAGGGGCCCGTTGAACTACGAGCAGTACTTC. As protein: CASSPGRDRGPLNYEQYF.

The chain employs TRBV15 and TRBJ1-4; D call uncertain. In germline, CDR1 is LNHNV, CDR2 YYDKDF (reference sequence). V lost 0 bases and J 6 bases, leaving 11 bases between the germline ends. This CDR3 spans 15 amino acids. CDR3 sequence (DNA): TGTGCCACCAGCAGAGATGAGGAGGGAGATGAAAAACTGTTTTTT. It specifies CATSRDEEGDEKLFF.

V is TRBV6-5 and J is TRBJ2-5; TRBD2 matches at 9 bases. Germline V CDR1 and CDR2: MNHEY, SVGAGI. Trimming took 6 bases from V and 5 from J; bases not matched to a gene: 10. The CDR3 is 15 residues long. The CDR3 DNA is TGTGCCAGCAGCCTTAGAGCGGGGGGTCGGGAGACCCAGTACTTC. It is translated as CASSLRAGGRETQYF.

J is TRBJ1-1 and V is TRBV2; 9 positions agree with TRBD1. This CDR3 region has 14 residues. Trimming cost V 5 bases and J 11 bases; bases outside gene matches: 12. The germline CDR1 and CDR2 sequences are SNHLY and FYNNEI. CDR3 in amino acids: CASSYRDRAGEAFF. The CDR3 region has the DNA TGTGCCAGCAGTTATAGGGACAGGGCCGGCGAGGCTTTCTTT.